This T cell receptor beta chain derives from a study of blood T cell repertoires in COVID-19. Background on the study: COVID-19 samples, acute and convalescent, were from the United States, Italy and Spain. T cells, B-cell-depleted T cells, or PBMCs provided the cDNA or gDNA that served as material.

Trimming removed 4 bases at V and 0 bases at J, with 8 bases between. The germline gives CDR1 SGHNT, CDR2 YYREEE (reference sequence). This CDR3 region has 14 residues. The repertoire was sequenced with immunoSEQ multiplex PCR; TCRdb's copy has only in-frame clones and lacks some. The table lists over 40,000 clones, 75% to 85% of them singletons. This chain links TRBV5-4 with TRBJ1-3; D is uncertain. The receptor's source is a man in his forties or fifties with acute or convalescent COVID-19. Sequencing input: peripheral blood. CDR3 sequence reads: CASSRQFSGNTIYF. The CDR3 nucleotides read TGTGCCAGCAGCCGCCAGTTCTCTGGAAACACCATATATTTT.